The rows below give T cell receptor beta chains drawn from one sample of a study of tumor-infiltrating lymphocytes in primary liver carcinoma. TCRdb re-called the multiplex PCR reads with MiXCR, one entry per CDR3 protein. The table includes a few hundred thousand distinct CDR3 sequences, around 50% detected once. Sequencing was performed on peripheral blood. The receptor source for this set is a woman in her thirties with primary liver carcinoma and hepatitis B virus infection. Each CDR3 is given with its conserved first and last residue. The D gene is left open where the match is weak. Rows may omit the clone size; those that give it use once, few, many or a size class.

CDR3 protein: CASRPLGSRYNEQFF
CDR3 DNA: TGTGCCAGCAGACCCTTGGGGAGTCGGTACAATGAGCAGTTCTTC
CDR3 length: 15
J gene: TRBJ2-1
clone size: few
D gene: .
V gene: TRBV7-8

CDR3 protein: CAIRRDKTDTQYF
CDR3 DNA: TGTGCCATCAGAAGGGACAAGACAGATACGCAGTATTTT
CDR3 length: 13
J gene: TRBJ2-3
clone size: many
D gene: .
V gene: TRBV10-3

CDR3 protein: CASRVDGGNQPQHF
CDR3 DNA: TGTGCCAGCAGAGTCGATGGGGGCAATCAGCCCCAGCATTTT
CDR3 length: 14
J gene: TRBJ1-5
clone size: .
D gene: .
V gene: TRBV6-5

CDR3 protein: CASSLAGQTTGELFF
CDR3 DNA: TGTGCCAGCAGTTTAGCCGGACAGACCACCGGGGAGCTGTTTTTT
CDR3 length: 15
J gene: TRBJ2-2
clone size: many
D gene: .
V gene: TRBV12-3/TRBV12-4

CDR3 protein: CASSLTSGNTIYF
CDR3 DNA: TGTGCCAGCAGCTTAACATCGGGAAACACCATATATTTT
CDR3 length: 13
J gene: TRBJ1-3
clone size: few
D gene: .
V gene: TRBV5-5

CDR3 protein: CASSLSGGGVEETQYF
CDR3 DNA: TGTGCCAGCAGCTTGTCTGGGGGCGGGGTTGAAGAGACCCAGTACTTC
CDR3 length: 16
J gene: TRBJ2-5
clone size: .
D gene: .
V gene: TRBV5-4

CDR3 protein: CASSPRTSYEQYF
CDR3 DNA: TGTGCCAGCAGCCCCCGGACCTCCTACGAGCAGTACTTC
CDR3 length: 13
J gene: TRBJ2-7
clone size: few
D gene: .
V gene: TRBV7-9

CDR3 protein: CDSSQVGSTYEQYF
CDR3 DNA: TGTGACAGCAGCCAAGTAGGCAGTACCTACGAGCAGTACTTC
CDR3 length: 14
J gene: TRBJ2-7
clone size: .
D gene: .
V gene: TRBV14

CDR3 protein: CVSNGQTSGDYNEQFF
CDR3 DNA: TGTGTCAGCAACGGCCAGACTAGCGGGGACTACAATGAGCAGTTCTTC
CDR3 length: 16
J gene: TRBJ2-1
clone size: .
D gene: TRBD2
V gene: TRBV11-2

CDR3 protein: CTSIPDRTDSYEEYF
CDR3 DNA: TGTACCAGCATCCCAGATCGGACGGACTCCTACGAGGAGTACTTC
CDR3 length: 15
J gene: TRBJ2-7
clone size: .
D gene: .
V gene: TRBV5-5

CDR3 protein: CASSLSEGRPYEQYF
CDR3 DNA: TGTGCCAGCAGCTTGTCCGAGGGGCGCCCCTACGAGCAGTACTTC
CDR3 length: 15
J gene: TRBJ2-7
clone size: .
D gene: .
V gene: TRBV5-1

CDR3 protein: CASSPTTRGLAGTNEQFF
CDR3 DNA: TGCGCCAGCAGCCCGACCACCAGGGGACTAGCGGGAACGAATGAGCAGTTCTTC
CDR3 length: 18
J gene: TRBJ2-1
clone size: .
D gene: TRBD2
V gene: TRBV4-1

CDR3 protein: CDSSSSGLAGDTQYF
CDR3 DNA: TGTGACAGCAGCTCGTCAGGACTAGCGGGAGATACGCAGTATTTT
CDR3 length: 15
J gene: TRBJ2-3
clone size: .
D gene: TRBD2
V gene: TRBV11-2

CDR3 protein: CASSLPQLGRITYNEQFF
CDR3 DNA: TGTGCCAGCAGCTTGCCGCAGCTTGGGCGGATCACCTACAATGAGCAGTTCTTC
CDR3 length: 18
J gene: TRBJ2-1
clone size: .
D gene: .
V gene: TRBV5-4

CDR3 protein: CASSLRAGNNEQFF
CDR3 DNA: TGTGCCAGCAGCTTGAGGGCTGGGAACAATGAGCAGTTCTTC
CDR3 length: 14
J gene: TRBJ2-1
clone size: .
D gene: .
V gene: TRBV5-5

CDR3 protein: CAVSGERATASTSYNEQFF
CDR3 DNA: TGTGCCGTCAGTGGAGAGCGCGCGACAGCTAGTACCTCTTACAATGAGCAGTTCTTC
CDR3 length: 19
J gene: TRBJ2-1
clone size: once
D gene: .
V gene: TRBV10-3

CDR3 protein: CASSLGEDTDTQYF
CDR3 DNA: TGTGCCAGCAGCCTCGGAGAGGACACCGATACGCAGTATTTT
CDR3 length: 14
J gene: TRBJ2-3
clone size: few
D gene: .
V gene: TRBV13

CDR3 protein: CANSLTRRGKGDTIYF
CDR3 DNA: TGTGCCAACAGCCTAACCCGCAGGGGTAAAGGTGACACCATATATTTT
CDR3 length: 16
J gene: TRBJ1-3
clone size: .
D gene: .
V gene: TRBV6-5

CDR3 protein: CASSLPGRRNSPLHF
CDR3 DNA: TGTGCCAGCAGTCTCCCTGGACGGAGGAATTCACCCCTCCACTTT
CDR3 length: 15
J gene: TRBJ1-6
clone size: few
D gene: .
V gene: TRBV6-2/TRBV6-3

CDR3 protein: CASSREGSGETQYF
CDR3 DNA: TGCGCCAGCAGCCGAGAAGGCAGTGGGGAGACCCAGTACTTC
CDR3 length: 14
J gene: TRBJ2-5
clone size: .
D gene: .
V gene: TRBV4-3

CDR3 protein: CASSYGGANTEAFF
CDR3 DNA: TGTGCCAGCAGTTACGGGGGAGCGAACACTGAAGCTTTCTTT
CDR3 length: 14
J gene: TRBJ1-1
clone size: .
D gene: .
V gene: TRBV6-2/TRBV6-3

CDR3 protein: CASSSPAGGYTGELFF
CDR3 DNA: TGTGCCAGCAGTTCCCCTGCGGGAGGGTACACCGGGGAGCTGTTTTTT
CDR3 length: 16
J gene: TRBJ2-2
clone size: .
D gene: TRBD2
V gene: TRBV6-5

CDR3 protein: CASSRQGAGEQPQHF
CDR3 DNA: TGTGCCAGCAGTCGACAGGGGGCAGGAGAACAGCCCCAGCATTTT
CDR3 length: 15
J gene: TRBJ1-5
clone size: .
D gene: TRBD1
V gene: TRBV2

CDR3 protein: CASSRGGRPYEQYF
CDR3 DNA: TGTGCCAGCAGCCGGGGCGGGAGGCCCTACGAGCAGTACTTC
CDR3 length: 14
J gene: TRBJ2-7
clone size: few
D gene: TRBD2
V gene: TRBV14

CDR3 protein: CASGVGTGDTQYF
CDR3 DNA: TGTGCCAGCGGCGTCGGGACCGGAGATACGCAGTATTTT
CDR3 length: 13
J gene: TRBJ2-3
clone size: .
D gene: .
V gene: TRBV11-3

CDR3 protein: CANSVNSGTDTQYF
CDR3 DNA: TGTGCCAACAGCGTTAATAGCGGCACAGATACGCAGTATTTT
CDR3 length: 14
J gene: TRBJ2-3
clone size: .
D gene: .
V gene: TRBV12-3/TRBV12-4

CDR3 protein: CASETETGDEQFF
CDR3 DNA: TGTGCCAGCGAAACCGAGACTGGGGATGAGCAGTTCTTC
CDR3 length: 13
J gene: TRBJ2-1
clone size: .
D gene: .
V gene: TRBV28

CDR3 protein: CAKSQEVTGDTEAFF
CDR3 DNA: TGCGCCAAGAGCCAAGAGGTAACGGGCGACACTGAAGCTTTCTTT
CDR3 length: 15
J gene: TRBJ1-1
clone size: .
D gene: .
V gene: TRBV4-1

CDR3 protein: CVSTFGTSVVLTKGREQFF
CDR3 DNA: TGTGTCAGCACCTTCGGGACTAGCGTCGTCCTCACGAAGGGGAGAGAGCAGTTCTTC
CDR3 length: 19
J gene: TRBJ2-1
clone size: .
D gene: TRBD2
V gene: TRBV11-2

CDR3 protein: CASSVRIPGAQYF
CDR3 DNA: TGTGCCAGCAGCGTTCGGATCCCGGGGGCCCAGTACTTC
CDR3 length: 13
J gene: TRBJ2-5
clone size: many
D gene: .
V gene: TRBV14

CDR3 protein: CASSSGTVPSGANVLTF
CDR3 DNA: TGCGCCAGCAGTTCCGGGACAGTGCCCTCTGGGGCCAACGTCCTGACTTTC
CDR3 length: 17
J gene: TRBJ2-6
clone size: .
D gene: TRBD1
V gene: TRBV5-1

CDR3 protein: CASSYLGTEAFF
CDR3 DNA: TGTGCCAGCAGTTACTTGGGGACTGAAGCTTTCTTT
CDR3 length: 12
J gene: TRBJ1-1
clone size: few
D gene: .
V gene: TRBV6-2/TRBV6-3

CDR3 protein: CASSFSLGWTEAFF
CDR3 DNA: TGTGCCAGCAGTTTCTCGCTAGGGTGGACTGAAGCTTTCTTT
CDR3 length: 14
J gene: TRBJ1-1
clone size: many
D gene: .
V gene: TRBV12-3/TRBV12-4

CDR3 protein: CASSLGDANTGELFF
CDR3 DNA: TGCGCCAGCAGCTTGGGGGACGCGAACACCGGGGAGCTGTTTTTT
CDR3 length: 15
J gene: TRBJ2-2
clone size: .
D gene: .
V gene: TRBV5-1

CDR3 protein: CASSPTRGAYNEQFF
CDR3 DNA: TGCGCCAGCAGCCCTACGCGGGGAGCCTACAATGAGCAGTTCTTC
CDR3 length: 15
J gene: TRBJ2-1
clone size: many
D gene: .
V gene: TRBV4-3

CDR3 protein: CASSQKDREGGYGYTF
CDR3 DNA: TGCGCCAGCAGCCAAAAAGACAGGGAGGGGGGCTATGGCTACACCTTC
CDR3 length: 16
J gene: TRBJ1-2
clone size: .
D gene: TRBD1
V gene: TRBV4-3

CDR3 protein: CASMWRRRDNEHFF
CDR3 DNA: TGTGCCAGCATGTGGCGCCGGAGAGACAATGAGCACTTCTTC
CDR3 length: 14
J gene: TRBJ2-1
clone size: .
D gene: .
V gene: TRBV12-3/TRBV12-4

CDR3 protein: CASSRTGYGYTF
CDR3 DNA: TGTGCCAGCAGTCGGACAGGGTACGGCTACACCTTC
CDR3 length: 12
J gene: TRBJ1-2
clone size: many
D gene: TRBD1
V gene: TRBV12-3/TRBV12-4

CDR3 protein: CANSLRAGGIYEQYF
CDR3 DNA: TGTGCCAACAGCTTAAGGGCAGGGGGGATCTACGAGCAGTACTTC
CDR3 length: 15
J gene: TRBJ2-7
clone size: .
D gene: .
V gene: TRBV11-2

CDR3 protein: CASSLRLIFYNEQFF
CDR3 DNA: TGTGCCAGCAGTTTAAGGCTCATATTCTACAATGAGCAGTTCTTC
CDR3 length: 15
J gene: TRBJ2-1
clone size: .
D gene: .
V gene: TRBV28

CDR3 protein: CDSSLFLAGVTDTQYF
CDR3 DNA: TGTGACAGCAGCTTATTCCTAGCGGGAGTCACAGATACGCAGTATTTT
CDR3 length: 16
J gene: TRBJ2-3
clone size: .
D gene: TRBD2
V gene: TRBV11-2

CDR3 protein: CDGSSFTGGTEAFF
CDR3 DNA: TGTGACGGCAGCTCCTTTACAGGGGGCACTGAAGCTTTCTTT
CDR3 length: 14
J gene: TRBJ1-1
clone size: .
D gene: TRBD1
V gene: TRBV11-2

CDR3 protein: CASLKNRGYTF
CDR3 DNA: TGTGCCAGCTTAAAAAACCGGGGCTACACCTTC
CDR3 length: 11
J gene: TRBJ1-2
clone size: .
D gene: .
V gene: TRBV28

CDR3 protein: CASSLDGGTRELFF
CDR3 DNA: TGTGCCAGCAGTTTAGACGGGGGCACCCGGGAGCTGTTTTTT
CDR3 length: 14
J gene: TRBJ2-2
clone size: .
D gene: .
V gene: TRBV11-2

CDR3 protein: CVSSQPGQSSYEQYF
CDR3 DNA: TGCGTCAGCAGCCAGCCGGGACAGAGCTCCTACGAGCAGTACTTC
CDR3 length: 15
J gene: TRBJ2-7
clone size: .
D gene: TRBD1
V gene: TRBV4-1

CDR3 protein: CASRRLAGDTGELFF
CDR3 DNA: TGTGCCAGTAGGAGACTAGCGGGAGACACCGGGGAGCTGTTTTTT
CDR3 length: 15
J gene: TRBJ2-2
clone size: many
D gene: TRBD2
V gene: TRBV19

CDR3 protein: CASRGGSPSTDTQYF
CDR3 DNA: TGTGCCAGCAGAGGAGGGAGCCCCAGCACAGATACGCAGTATTTT
CDR3 length: 15
J gene: TRBJ2-3
clone size: .
D gene: .
V gene: TRBV28

CDR3 protein: CASCRGQGLETQYF
CDR3 DNA: TGTGCCAGCTGCCGAGGACAGGGGCTAGAGACCCAGTACTTC
CDR3 length: 14
J gene: TRBJ2-5
clone size: .
D gene: TRBD1
V gene: TRBV11-2

CDR3 protein: CACSLGGLGRYEQYF
CDR3 DNA: TGTGCCTGCAGTTTAGGGGGCCTGGGGAGGTACGAGCAGTACTTC
CDR3 length: 15
J gene: TRBJ2-7
clone size: .
D gene: .
V gene: TRBV12-3/TRBV12-4

CDR3 protein: CASSYTSGITDTQYF
CDR3 DNA: TGTGCCAGCAGTTACACTAGCGGGATAACAGATACGCAGTATTTT
CDR3 length: 15
J gene: TRBJ2-3
clone size: .
D gene: TRBD2
V gene: TRBV6-5

CDR3 protein: CASSQDAYEQYF
CDR3 DNA: TGTGCCAGCAGCCAAGATGCCTACGAGCAGTACTTC
CDR3 length: 12
J gene: TRBJ2-7
clone size: .
D gene: .
V gene: TRBV14

CDR3 protein: CASSLRREGGELFF
CDR3 DNA: TGTGCCAGCAGTTTAAGGCGGGAGGGCGGGGAGCTGTTTTTT
CDR3 length: 14
J gene: TRBJ2-2
clone size: few
D gene: TRBD2
V gene: TRBV12-3/TRBV12-4

CDR3 protein: CASSLALGGPREDTQYF
CDR3 DNA: TGTGCCAGCAGCTTAGCGCTGGGCGGACCCCGGGAAGATACGCAGTATTTT
CDR3 length: 17
J gene: TRBJ2-3
clone size: .
D gene: .
V gene: TRBV7-9

CDR3 protein: CASRQGATPTDTQYF
CDR3 DNA: TGTGCCAGCAGACAGGGGGCTACTCCAACAGATACGCAGTATTTT
CDR3 length: 15
J gene: TRBJ2-3
clone size: many
D gene: TRBD1
V gene: TRBV6-5

CDR3 protein: CASSPGLAGEQYF
CDR3 DNA: TGTGCCAGCAGCCCAGGACTAGCTGGGGAGCAGTACTTC
CDR3 length: 13
J gene: TRBJ2-7
clone size: .
D gene: TRBD2
V gene: TRBV4-2